The clone carrying this T cell receptor (beta chain) came up many times. Its antigen is not known. Each CDR3 protein is one row after TCRdb ran MiXCR on the 5' RACE reads. Here the sample spans over 8,500 distinct CDR3 sequences, roughly an eighth being singletons. This entry belongs to a study of spatial heterogeneity in lung cancer. Study-level results: Tumors with more nonsynonymous mutations had more expanded intratumoral alpha and beta TCRs.

Regarding time point: sample taken at primary tumor resection. From tumor, nontumor lung or frozen PBMC, whole RNA was taken unsorted for sequencing. Looked up from germline, CDR1 is ENHRY and CDR2 is SYGVKD. V was trimmed by 6 bases and J by 1 base, leaving 18 bases between them. The CDR3 is 16 residues long. This sequence originates from a male donor with early-stage non-small cell lung cancer. This sample comprised lung tumor tissue, obtained at surgery. The chain is built from TRBV10-3 and TRBJ1-1, with D unclear. This CDR3 is CAISVNGRFANTEAFF. The DNA of the CDR3 is TGTGCCATCAGCGTTAACGGACGGTTTGCGAACACTGAAGCTTTCTTT.